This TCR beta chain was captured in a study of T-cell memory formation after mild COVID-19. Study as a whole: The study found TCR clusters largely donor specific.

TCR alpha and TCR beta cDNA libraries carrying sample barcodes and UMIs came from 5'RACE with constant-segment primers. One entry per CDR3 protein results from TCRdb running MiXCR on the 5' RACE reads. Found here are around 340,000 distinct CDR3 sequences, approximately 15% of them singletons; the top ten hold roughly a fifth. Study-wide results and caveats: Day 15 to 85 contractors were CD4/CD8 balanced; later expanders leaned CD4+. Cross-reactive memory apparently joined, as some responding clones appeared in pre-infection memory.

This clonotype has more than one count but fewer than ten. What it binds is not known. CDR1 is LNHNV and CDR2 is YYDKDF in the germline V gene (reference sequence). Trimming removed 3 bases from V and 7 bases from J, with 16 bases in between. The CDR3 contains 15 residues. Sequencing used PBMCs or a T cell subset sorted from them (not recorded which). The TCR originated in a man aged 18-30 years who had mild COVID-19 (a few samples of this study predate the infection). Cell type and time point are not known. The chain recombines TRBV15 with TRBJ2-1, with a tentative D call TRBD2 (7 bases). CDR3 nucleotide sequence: TGTGCCACCAGCAGGCAACGGGGGGCGGGGAATGAGCAGTTCTTC. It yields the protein CATSRQRGAGNEQFF. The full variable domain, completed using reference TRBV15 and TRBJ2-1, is DAMVIQNPRYQVTQFGKPVTLSCSQTLNHNVMYWYQQKSSQAPKLLFHYYDKDFNNEADTPDNFQSRRPNTSFCFLDIRSPGLGDTAMYLCATSRQRGAGNEQFFGPGTRLTVL.